Given below is one T cell receptor (beta chain) in context. This CDR3 has 12 residues. The V end was cut by 2 bases, the J end by 8 bases, with 7 bases between. Per the germline V gene, CDR1 is LGHNA and CDR2 is YSLEER. Method: immunoSEQ multiplex PCR; TCRdb's copy keeps in-frame clones and lacks some. Found here are about 78,000 clones, about 90% of them singletons; the top ten hold more than 2%. These data are taken from a study of radiotherapy plus CTLA-4 blockade in lung cancer. The receptor comes from a human donor with non-small cell lung cancer who had a partial response to radiotherapy plus ipilimumab. This specimen consisted of peripheral blood, obtained from a patient treated with radiotherapy plus ipilimumab. The chain joins TRBV4-3 to TRBJ2-1, with a tentative D call TRBD2 (6 bases). CDR3 sequence (DNA): TGCGCCAGCAGCCAATGGGGGGATGAGCAGTTCTTC. This encodes CASSQWGDEQFF.